Following are 19 T cell receptor beta chains from one sample sequenced in a study of T-cell reconstitution after alpha-beta-depleted transplantation in children. Library preparation (for TCRbeta) was performed with unique molecular identifiers. A single record per CDR3 protein comes from TCRdb applying MiXCR to the PCR reads. The sample lists 500,000 or so distinct CDR3 sequences; about an eighth were seen once. Sequencing used PBMCs, mostly from graft donor cells, obtained 180 days after TCRalphabeta/CD19-depleted stem cell transplant. These receptors all come from a female patient between 2 and 15 years old who had a stem cell transplant for aplastic anemia, so the T cells may come from the graft donor.

This clonotype was seen repeatedly, ten times or more. The chain combines TRBV28 with TRBJ2-7; 7 bases are a match to TRBD2. V shed 3 bases and J 3 bases; nucleotides not matched to a gene: 8. Germline V gives CDR1 MDHEN, CDR2 SYDVKM. The CDR3 extends over 15 amino acids. DNA for the CDR3: TGTGCCAGCAGTTTCCCTGGCGGGAGATTCTACGAGCAGTACTTC. Amino acids: CASSFPGGRFYEQYF. Full variable domain (rest looked up from reference TRBV28 and TRBJ2-7): DVKVTQSSRYLVKRTGEKVFLECVQDMDHENMFWYRQDPGLGLRLIYFSYDVKMKEKGDIPEGYSVSREKKERFSLILESASTNQTSMYLCASSFPGGRFYEQYFGPGTRLTVT.

This clonotype was seen a few times. The V and J genes are TRBV7-2 and TRBJ2-1; 9 positions match TRBD2. Trimming at V came to 5 bases and at J to 6 bases, leaving 14 bases not matched to a gene. The V gene's germline CDR1 is SGHTA and CDR2 FQGNSA. This CDR3 has 17 residues. CDR3 residues: CASSVREGLAGPNEQFF. CDR3 in DNA: TGTGCCAGCAGCGTTCGGGAGGGGCTAGCGGGGCCCAATGAGCAGTTCTTC.

This clonotype appeared a single time. The rearrangement joins TRBV19 to TRBJ1-5; D is undetermined. Germline CDR1 reads LNHDA; CDR2 reads SQIVND (reference sequence). This CDR3 contains 14 residues. Trimming took off 0 bases at V and 3 bases at J, with 6 bases between the two ends. The CDR3 sequence is CASSIDSLNQPQHF. The CDR3 coding sequence is TGTGCCAGTAGTATAGATTCCCTCAATCAGCCCCAGCATTTT.

The J gene is TRBJ1-5, the V gene TRBV20-1; TRBD1 might be the D (5 bases). The germline CDR1 and CDR2 sequences are DFQATT and SNEGSKA (reference sequence). The V gene lost 4 bases and the J gene lost 9 bases, with 22 bases spanning the gap. The CDR3 covers 15 residues. CDR3 in DNA: TGCAGTGCTAAAACCGGGCCCATGGGGGAACCGCCCCAGCATTTT. Translating gives CSAKTGPMGEPPQHF.

The chain couples TRBV20-1 to TRBJ1-2; possible D gene TRBD1, 5 bases. This CDR3 is 12 amino acids long. Germline CDR1 reads DFQATT; CDR2 reads SNEGSKA (reference sequence). V lost 8 bases, J lost 7 bases, and 17 bases lay in between. CDR3 sequence: CSPWAGSGGYTF. Written as DNA, the CDR3 is TGCAGTCCCTGGGCAGGGAGTGGTGGCTACACCTTC.

The rearrangement joins TRBV7-9 to TRBJ1-5; TRBD1 is a possible D gene (6 bases). Germline CDR1 SEHNR, CDR2 FQNEAQ (reference sequence). V was cut by 4 bases and J by 3 bases, with 13 bases left in between. This CDR3 spans 15 amino acids. The CDR3 here is CASSSGGQPNQPQHF. Written as DNA, the CDR3 is TGTGCCAGCAGCTCCGGGGGGCAGCCCAATCAGCCCCAGCATTTT. The full variable domain, rest sourced from reference TRBV7-9 and TRBJ1-5, is DTGVSQNPRHKITKRGQNVTFRCDPISEHNRLYWYRQTLGQGPEFLTYFQNEAQLEKSRLLSDRFSAERPKGSFSTLEIQRTEQGDSAMYLCASSSGGQPNQPQHFGDGTRLSIL.

In this sample, this clonotype turned up many times. V gene TRBV29-1 combines with J gene TRBJ2-1, with 12 bases matching TRBD2. The germline CDR1 and CDR2 sequences are SQVTM and ANQGSEA. Trimming took 3 bases from V and 7 from J; bases not matched to a gene: 7. The CDR3 spans 15 residues. This CDR3 reads CSVERLAGVMNEQFF. The CDR3 nucleotides read TGCAGCGTTGAGAGACTAGCGGGAGTGATGAATGAGCAGTTCTTC.

On this clonotype itself: Since the CDR3 does not end with the conserved phenylalanine or tryptophan, this likely comes from a read error. The rearrangement links TRBV5-1 to TRBJ2-7, with 7 nucleotides matching TRBD2. V lost 1 base and J lost 2; bases outside the gene matches: 6. Germline-derived CDR1 and CDR2 are SGHRS and YFSETQ. This CDR3 has 15 residues. DNA of the CDR3: TGCGCCAGCAGCTTGAGAACTAGCGCTACCTACGAGCAGTACTCC. This codes for CASSLRTSATYEQYS.

This chain connects TRBV20-1 to TRBJ2-2; unclear D gene. Trimming shortened V by 1 base and J by 2 bases, and 11 bases separated the two germline ends. This CDR3 region has 15 residues. Germline loops: CDR1 DFQATT, CDR2 SNEGSKA (reference sequence). Here the CDR3 reads CSARGGLRNTGELFF. CDR3 nucleotides: TGCAGTGCTAGAGGAGGTTTGAGAAACACCGGGGAGCTGTTTTTT.

V gene TRBV3-1 combines with J gene TRBJ2-5; D remains unclear. The V gene's germline CDR1 is LGHDT and CDR2 YNNKEL (reference sequence). The CDR3 covers 14 residues. Between the trimmed V and J ends, which lost 0 bases and 3 bases, there was a span of 8 bases. The CDR3, as DNA: TGTGCCAGCAGCCAAGATTACTGGGAAGAGACCCAGTACTTC. It encodes CASSQDYWEETQYF.

CDR3 DNA: TGTGCCAGCAGTTACTCCGGGAACACCGGGGAGCTGTTTTTT. Residues: CASSYSGNTGELFF. This sequence joins TRBV6-5 and TRBJ2-2; the D is unclear. CDR3 length: 14 amino acids. Trimming shortened V by 0 bases and J by 1 base, and 3 bases separated the two germline ends. The germline V gene has CDR1 MNHEY and CDR2 SVGAGI.

This clonotype was counted ten times or more. CDR3 sequence (DNA): TGTGCCAGCAGCTTAAAGGGGGCGCCGTCTGAAGCTTTCTTT. It encodes CASSLKGAPSEAFF. The chain carries TRBV7-2 and TRBJ1-1; 7 positions agree with TRBD1. CDR3 length: 14 amino acids. Unmatched junction bases numbered 6, after V lost 2 bases and J lost 6 bases. From germline, CDR1 is SGHTA and CDR2 FQGNSA.

This clonotype was seen a handful of times. V is TRBV28 and J is TRBJ2-7, with D tentatively TRBD2 (5 bases). Germline loops: CDR1 MDHEN, CDR2 SYDVKM. CDR3 length equals 14 residues. Trimming removed 3 bases at V and 6 bases at J, with 15 bases between. Here the CDR3 DNA reads TGTGCCAGCAGTTTTAGCGTGACCTTACGCGAGCAGTACTTC. Amino acid sequence: CASSFSVTLREQYF.

This clonotype was found a few times. The rearrangement uses TRBV4-3 and TRBJ2-2; 7 bases match TRBD1. The V gene end was trimmed by 4 bases and the J gene end by 5 bases; junction bases not matched to a gene: 16. The CDR3 has 18 amino acids. Germline V CDR1 and CDR2: LGHNA, YSLEER. The CDR3 DNA reads TGCGCCAGCAGCCTACCCTTTACAGGGGTCCTGAATACCGGGGAGCTGTTTTTT. Translated, it gives CASSLPFTGVLNTGELFF.

This clonotype was seen repeatedly, ten times or more. The chain carries TRBV21-1 and TRBJ1-1; the tabulated D call, TRBD1, remains unverified against the DNA. TRBV21-1 is described as a pseudogene. The CDR3 spans 15 residues. The CDR3 loop reads CASSPQGRWNTEAFF. CDR3 sequence (DNA): TGTGCCAGCAGTCCACAGGGGAGATGGAACACTGAAGCTTTCTTT.

This sequence joins TRBV12-3 or TRBV12-4 and TRBJ2-3; 8 bases map to TRBD1. J lost 6 bases, V lost 6 bases, and 14 bases had no gene match. This CDR3 region has 16 residues. CDR3 in DNA: TGTGCCAGCAGCCTCCACGGGACAGGCTTCTCGGATACGCAGTATTTT. The encoded protein is CASSLHGTGFSDTQYF.

This clonotype was seen more than once but under ten times. Here the CDR3 reads CASSQDYPQGTGGNQPQHF. The CDR3, as DNA: TGCGCCAGCAGCCAAGATTACCCACAGGGCACCGGTGGCAATCAGCCCCAGCATTTT. The chain joins TRBV4-3 to TRBJ1-5; a possible D gene is TRBD1 (6 bases). This CDR3 comprises 19 residues. V shed 0 bases and J shed 2 bases, with 20 bases lying between them. Germline V gene lookup returns CDR1 LGHNA and CDR2 YSLEER.

In its sample, this clonotype was seen a few times. The chain couples TRBV7-2 to TRBJ1-4; 8 bases match TRBD1. The CDR3 has 15 residues. Trimming removed 4 bases from V and 9 bases from J; junction bases left unmatched: 10. The germline CDR1 and CDR2 sequences are SGHTA and FQGNSA. CDR3 loop: CASSSEGDRRKKLFF. DNA for the CDR3: TGTGCCAGCAGCTCGGAGGGGGACAGGAGGAAAAAACTGTTTTTT. The full variable domain, rest sourced from reference TRBV7-2 and TRBJ1-4, is GAGVSQSPSNKVTEKGKDVELRCDPISGHTALYWYRQSLGQGLEFLIYFQGNSAPDKSGLPSDRFSAERTGGSVSTLTIQRTQQEDSAVYLCASSSEGDRRKKLFFGSGTQLSVL.

A few counts support this clonotype. The chain joins TRBV7-2 to TRBJ1-6, with D uncertain. Trimming cost V 11 bases and J 5 bases, with 10 bases left between them. This CDR3 is built from 12 residues. Germline V lookup: CDR1 SGHTA, CDR2 FQGNSA. CDR3 sequence: CAGSENNSPLHF. CDR3 nucleotides: TGTGCCGGGTCAGAGAATAATTCACCCCTCCACTTT.